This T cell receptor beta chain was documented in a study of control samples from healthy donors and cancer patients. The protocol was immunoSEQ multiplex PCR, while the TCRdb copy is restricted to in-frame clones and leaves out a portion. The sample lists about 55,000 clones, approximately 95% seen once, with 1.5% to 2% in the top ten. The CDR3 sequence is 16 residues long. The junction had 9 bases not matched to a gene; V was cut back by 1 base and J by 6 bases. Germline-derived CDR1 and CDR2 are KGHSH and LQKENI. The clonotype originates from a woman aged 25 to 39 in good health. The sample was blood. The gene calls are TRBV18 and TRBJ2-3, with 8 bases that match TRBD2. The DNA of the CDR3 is TGTGCCAGCTCACCACAGGCTAGCGGGTATGGGGATACGCAGTATTTT. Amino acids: CASSPQASGYGDTQYF.